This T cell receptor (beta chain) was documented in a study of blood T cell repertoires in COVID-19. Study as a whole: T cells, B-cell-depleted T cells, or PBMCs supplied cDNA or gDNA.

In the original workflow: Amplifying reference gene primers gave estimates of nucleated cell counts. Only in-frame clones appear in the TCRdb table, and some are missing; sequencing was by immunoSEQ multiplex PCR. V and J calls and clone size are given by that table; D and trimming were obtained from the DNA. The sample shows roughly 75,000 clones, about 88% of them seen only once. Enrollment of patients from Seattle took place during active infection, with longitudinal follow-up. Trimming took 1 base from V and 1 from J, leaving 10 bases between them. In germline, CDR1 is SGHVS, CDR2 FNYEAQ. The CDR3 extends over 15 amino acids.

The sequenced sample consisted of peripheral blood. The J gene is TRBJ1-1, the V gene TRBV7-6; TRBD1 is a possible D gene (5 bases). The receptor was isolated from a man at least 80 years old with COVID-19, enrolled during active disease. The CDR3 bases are TGTGCCAGCAGCTTAGATGACAGACGGAACACTGAAGCTTTCTTT. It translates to CASSLDDRRNTEAFF.